This TCR beta chain was sequenced for a study of neurological immune-mediated disorders. A word on this clonotype: Its antigen is as yet unknown.

PBMCs numbering 2 million and stored at -80 C yielded the unsorted libraries. Broader study findings: HTLV-1-associated myelopathy showed the most TCR clonal expansion; multiple sclerosis the least, below healthy controls.

Germline assignment: CDR1 SEHNR and CDR2 FQNEAQ (reference sequence). Trimming took 2 bases from V and 2 from J, leaving 10 bases between them. This CDR3 spans 16 amino acids. The cDNA was synthesized by 5'RACE incorporating 10-nucleotide random UMIs. From 15-18 subjects, each sequencing run yielded over 160 million TCR-beta sequences. A single record per CDR3 protein comes from TCRdb applying MiXCR to the 5' RACE reads. The profile shows approximately 36,000 distinct CDR3 sequences, 13% to 15% of them singletons. The sequence was collected from a woman aged 45-59 years with HTLV-1-associated myelopathy (HAM/TSP). Material for sequencing was PBMCs. The J gene is TRBJ2-6, the V gene TRBV7-9; D uncertain. The DNA for the CDR3 is TGTGCCAGCAGCTTAAATATTCGGGCTGGGGCCAACGTCCTGACTTTC. Amino acid sequence: CASSLNIRAGANVLTF.